Below, one TCR beta chain is given with its context. Its antigen remains undetermined. Qualities for individual bases were not recorded, and no much larger clone is one base off. The data were taken from a study of T-cell reconstitution after alpha-beta-depleted transplantation in children (TCRdb year 2016). Turning to the overall study: Using TCR repertoire profiling, the study quantitatively followed how T-cell immune reconstitution unfolded in children after TCRalphabeta/CD19-depleted allogeneic hematopoietic cell transplantation.

V is clipped by 6 bases and J by 6 bases, and the sequence between their germline boundaries is 11 bases long. CDR3 length: 13 amino acids, cysteine to phenylalanine. The retained sequence is limited to the CDR3, 39 bases, with the frame set at the first base. Library preparation used PCR. Instrument used: Illumina HiSeq 2500. Molecular barcoding was employed in the preparation of TCR libraries, with unique molecular identifiers being used to normalize TCRbeta repertoire quantification. TCRdb passed the public sequencing reads through fastp at Q25 and MiXCR, retaining productive beta sequences. CDR3 protein sequences are deduplicated, and each keeps its most common genes and DNA. The table for this sample lists some 200,000 distinct CDR3 sequences; 13% to 15% of them were counted only once. Less than 15% of the sample lies in the top ten.

The TCR comes from a human donor who donated a stem cell graft to a child with acute lymphoblastic leukemia. The chain links TRBV12-3 or TRBV12-4 with TRBJ2-2; the D gene identity is not certain. The sample here was PBMCs from the stem cell graft donor, taken from the stem cell graft. The CDR3 sequence is CASRIVNAGELFF. The DNA sequence is as follows: TGTGCCAGCAGGATAGTAAACGCCGGGGAGCTGTTTTTT.